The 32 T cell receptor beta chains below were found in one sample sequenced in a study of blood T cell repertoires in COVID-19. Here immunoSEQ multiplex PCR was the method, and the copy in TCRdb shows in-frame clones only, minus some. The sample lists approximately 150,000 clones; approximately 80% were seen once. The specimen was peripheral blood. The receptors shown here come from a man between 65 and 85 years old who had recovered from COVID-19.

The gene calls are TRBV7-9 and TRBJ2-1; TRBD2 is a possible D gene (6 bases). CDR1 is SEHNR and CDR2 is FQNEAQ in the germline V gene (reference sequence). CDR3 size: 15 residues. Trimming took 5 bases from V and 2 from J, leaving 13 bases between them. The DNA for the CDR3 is TGTGCCAGCAGCCTATTTAGCGGAACCTACAATGAGCAGTTCTTC. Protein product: CASSLFSGTYNEQFF.

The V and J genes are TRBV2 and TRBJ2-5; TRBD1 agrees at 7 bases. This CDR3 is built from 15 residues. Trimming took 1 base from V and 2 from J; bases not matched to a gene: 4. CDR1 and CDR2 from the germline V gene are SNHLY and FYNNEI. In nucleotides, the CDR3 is TGTGCCAGCAGTGAAGGGGACAGCCGGCAAGAGACCCAGTACTTC. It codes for CASSEGDSRQETQYF.

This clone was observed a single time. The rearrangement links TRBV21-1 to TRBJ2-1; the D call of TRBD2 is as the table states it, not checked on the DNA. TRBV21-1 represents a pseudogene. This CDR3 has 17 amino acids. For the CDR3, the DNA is TGTGCCAGCAGCAAAGGGGGCGTAGCGGGAGGGGACAATGAGCAGTTCTTC. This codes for CASSKGGVAGGDNEQFF.

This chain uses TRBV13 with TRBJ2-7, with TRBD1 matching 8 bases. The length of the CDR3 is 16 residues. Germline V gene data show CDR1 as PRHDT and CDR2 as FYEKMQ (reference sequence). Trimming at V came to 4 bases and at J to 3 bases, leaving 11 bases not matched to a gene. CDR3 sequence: CASSSRDRGSVYEQYF. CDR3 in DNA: TGTGCCAGCAGCTCGCGTGACAGGGGCTCCGTCTACGAGCAGTACTTC.

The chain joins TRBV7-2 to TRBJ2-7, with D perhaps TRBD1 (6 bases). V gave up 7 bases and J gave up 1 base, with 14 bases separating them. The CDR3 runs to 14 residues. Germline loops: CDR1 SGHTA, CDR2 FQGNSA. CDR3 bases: TGTGCCAGCACCGCCCAACAGGGTTCCTACGAGCAGTACTTC. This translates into CASTAQQGSYEQYF. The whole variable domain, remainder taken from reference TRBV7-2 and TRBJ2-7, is GAGVSQSPSNKVTEKGKDVELRCDPISGHTALYWYRQSLGQGLEFLIYFQGNSAPDKSGLPSDRFSAERTGGSVSTLTIQRTQQEDSAVYLCASTAQQGSYEQYFGPGTRLTVT.

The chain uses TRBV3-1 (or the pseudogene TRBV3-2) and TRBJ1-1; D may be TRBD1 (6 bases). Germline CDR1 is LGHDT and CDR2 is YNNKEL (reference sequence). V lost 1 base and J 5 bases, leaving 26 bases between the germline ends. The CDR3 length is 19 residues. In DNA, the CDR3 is TGTGCCAGCAGCCAAGTGGCGTGGGGGATCAGGGGACGAGCTACTGAAGCTTTCTTT. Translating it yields CASSQVAWGIRGRATEAFF.

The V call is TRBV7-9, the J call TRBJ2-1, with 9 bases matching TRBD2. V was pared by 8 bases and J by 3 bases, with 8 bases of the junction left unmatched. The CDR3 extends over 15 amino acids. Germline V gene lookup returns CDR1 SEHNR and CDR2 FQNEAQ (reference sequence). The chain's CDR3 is CASRIAGGGYNEQFF. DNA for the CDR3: TGTGCCAGCCGTATCGCGGGAGGGGGCTACAATGAGCAGTTCTTC.

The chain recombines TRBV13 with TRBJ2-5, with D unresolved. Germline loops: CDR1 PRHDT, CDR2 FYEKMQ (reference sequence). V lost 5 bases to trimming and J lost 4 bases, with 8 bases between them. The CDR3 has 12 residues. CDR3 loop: CASSPSAETQYF. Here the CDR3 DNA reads TGTGCCAGCAGCCCCAGCGCAGAGACCCAGTACTTC.

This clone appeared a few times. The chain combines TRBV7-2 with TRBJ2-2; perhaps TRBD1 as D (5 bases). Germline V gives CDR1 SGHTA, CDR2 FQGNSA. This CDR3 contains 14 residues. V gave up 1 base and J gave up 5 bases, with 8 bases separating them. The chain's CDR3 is CASSLVGATGELFF. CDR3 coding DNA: TGTGCCAGCAGCTTAGTTGGGGCGACCGGGGAGCTGTTTTTT. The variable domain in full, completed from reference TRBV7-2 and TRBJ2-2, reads GAGVSQSPSNKVTEKGKDVELRCDPISGHTALYWYRQSLGQGLEFLIYFQGNSAPDKSGLPSDRFSAERTGGSVSTLTIQRTQQEDSAVYLCASSLVGATGELFFGEGSRLTVL.

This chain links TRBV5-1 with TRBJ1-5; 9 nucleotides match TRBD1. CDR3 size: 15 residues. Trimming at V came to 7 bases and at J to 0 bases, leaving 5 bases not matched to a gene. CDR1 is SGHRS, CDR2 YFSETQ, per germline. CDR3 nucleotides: TGCGCCAGCTCTAAACAGGGGGCTAGCAATCAGCCCCAGCATTTT. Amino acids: CASSKQGASNQPQHF. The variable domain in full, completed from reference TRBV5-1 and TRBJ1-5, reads KAGVTQTPRYLIKTRGQQVTLSCSPISGHRSVSWYQQTPGQGLQFLFEYFSETQRNKGNFPGRFSGRQFSNSRSEMNVSTLELGDSALYLCASSKQGASNQPQHFGDGTRLSIL.

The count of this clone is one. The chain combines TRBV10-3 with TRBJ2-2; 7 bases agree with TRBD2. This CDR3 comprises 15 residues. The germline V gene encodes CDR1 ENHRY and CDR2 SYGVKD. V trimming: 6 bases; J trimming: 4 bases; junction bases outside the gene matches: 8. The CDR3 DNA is TGTGCCATCAGACAAGCGGGCGGGAGCACCGGGGAGCTGTTTTTT. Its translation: CAIRQAGGSTGELFF.

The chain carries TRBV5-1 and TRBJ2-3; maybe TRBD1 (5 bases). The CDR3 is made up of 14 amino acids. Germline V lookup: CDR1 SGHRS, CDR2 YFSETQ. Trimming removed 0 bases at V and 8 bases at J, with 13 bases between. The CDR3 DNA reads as TGCGCCAGCAGCTTGGAGGGGTCAACGGGTACGCAGTATTTT. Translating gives CASSLEGSTGTQYF. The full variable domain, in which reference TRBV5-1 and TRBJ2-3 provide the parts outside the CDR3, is KAGVTQTPRYLIKTRGQQVTLSCSPISGHRSVSWYQQTPGQGLQFLFEYFSETQRNKGNFPGRFSGRQFSNSRSEMNVSTLELGDSALYLCASSLEGSTGTQYFGPGTRLTVL.

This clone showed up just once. CDR3 bases: TGCAGCGTTGGGCTCTGGCAGGGGGACCCCGCAGACACTGAAGCTTTCTTT. It yields the protein CSVGLWQGDPADTEAFF. The chain has TRBV29-1 and TRBJ1-1, with 7 bases that match TRBD1. The CDR3 is 17 residues long. Germline loops: CDR1 SQVTM, CDR2 ANQGSEA. After removal of 4 bases from V and 3 bases from J, the junction contained 17 bases not matched to a gene.

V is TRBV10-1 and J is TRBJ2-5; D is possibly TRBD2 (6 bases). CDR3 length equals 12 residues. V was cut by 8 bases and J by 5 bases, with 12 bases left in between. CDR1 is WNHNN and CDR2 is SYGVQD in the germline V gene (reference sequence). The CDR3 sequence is CASGEVVETQYF. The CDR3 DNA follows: TGCGCCAGCGGGGAGGTCGTCGAGACCCAGTACTTC.

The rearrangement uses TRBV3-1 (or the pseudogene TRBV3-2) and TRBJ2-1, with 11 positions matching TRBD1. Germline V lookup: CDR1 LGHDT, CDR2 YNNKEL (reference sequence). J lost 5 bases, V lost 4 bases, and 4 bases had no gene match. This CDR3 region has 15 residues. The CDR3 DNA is TGTGCCAGCAGCCCACGGGACAGGGGGAACAATGAGCAGTTCTTC. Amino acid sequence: CASSPRDRGNNEQFF.

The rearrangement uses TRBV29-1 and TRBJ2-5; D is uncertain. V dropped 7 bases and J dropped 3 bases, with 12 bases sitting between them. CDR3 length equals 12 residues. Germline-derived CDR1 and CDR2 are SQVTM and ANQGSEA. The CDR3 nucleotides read TGCAGCGGCCGTACTGGTAAAGAGACCCAGTACTTC. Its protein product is CSGRTGKETQYF.

The CDR3 protein is CASSRSSGTGGYTF. In DNA, the CDR3 is TGTGCCAGTAGTAGGAGTTCCGGGACAGGGGGATACACCTTC. J is TRBJ1-2 and V is TRBV19, with TRBD1 matching over 11 bases. V shed 4 bases and J 11 bases; nucleotides not matched to a gene: 9. From germline, CDR1 is LNHDA and CDR2 SQIVND (reference sequence). The CDR3 loop spans 14 amino acids.

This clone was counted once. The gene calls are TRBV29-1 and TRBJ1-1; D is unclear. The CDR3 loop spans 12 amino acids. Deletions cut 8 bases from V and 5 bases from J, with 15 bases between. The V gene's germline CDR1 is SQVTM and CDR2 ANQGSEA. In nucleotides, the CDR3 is TGCAGCACTATCGGTGGGAGGACTGAAGCTTTCTTT. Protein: CSTIGGRTEAFF.

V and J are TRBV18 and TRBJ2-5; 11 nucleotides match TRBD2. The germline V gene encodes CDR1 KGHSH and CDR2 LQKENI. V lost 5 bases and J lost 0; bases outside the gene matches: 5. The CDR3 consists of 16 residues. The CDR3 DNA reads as TGTGCCAGCTCAGCAGGGACTAGCGGAGACCAAGAGACCCAGTACTTC. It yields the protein CASSAGTSGDQETQYF.

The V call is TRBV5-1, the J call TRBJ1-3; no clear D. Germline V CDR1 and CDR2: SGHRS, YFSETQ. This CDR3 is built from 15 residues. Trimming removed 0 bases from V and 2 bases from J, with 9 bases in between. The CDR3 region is CASSLDGGPGNTIYF. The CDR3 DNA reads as TGCGCCAGCAGCTTGGACGGAGGGCCTGGAAACACCATATATTTT. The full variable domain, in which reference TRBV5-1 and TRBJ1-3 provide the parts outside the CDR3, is KAGVTQTPRYLIKTRGQQVTLSCSPISGHRSVSWYQQTPGQGLQFLFEYFSETQRNKGNFPGRFSGRQFSNSRSEMNVSTLELGDSALYLCASSLDGGPGNTIYFGEGSWLTVV.

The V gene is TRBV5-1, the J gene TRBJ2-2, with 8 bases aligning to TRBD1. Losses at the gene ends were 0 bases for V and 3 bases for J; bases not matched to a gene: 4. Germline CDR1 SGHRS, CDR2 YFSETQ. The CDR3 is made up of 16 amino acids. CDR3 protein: CASSLGPQGDTGELFF. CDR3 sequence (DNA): TGCGCCAGCAGCTTGGGCCCACAGGGGGACACCGGGGAGCTGTTTTTT.

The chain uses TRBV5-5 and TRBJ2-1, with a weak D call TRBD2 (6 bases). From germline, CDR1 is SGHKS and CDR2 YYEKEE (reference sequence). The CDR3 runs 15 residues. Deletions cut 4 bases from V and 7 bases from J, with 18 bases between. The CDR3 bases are TGTGCCAGCAGCCCAGCTCCGTGGGGGGAGAATGAGCAGTTCTTC. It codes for CASSPAPWGENEQFF.

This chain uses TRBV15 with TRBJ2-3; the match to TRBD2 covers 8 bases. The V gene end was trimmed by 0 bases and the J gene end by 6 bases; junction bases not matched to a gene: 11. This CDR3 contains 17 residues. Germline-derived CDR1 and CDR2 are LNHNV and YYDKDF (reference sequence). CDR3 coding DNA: TGTGCCACCAGCAGAGATGGGACGGGAGGGCCGTGGGATACGCAGTATTTT. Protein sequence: CATSRDGTGGPWDTQYF.

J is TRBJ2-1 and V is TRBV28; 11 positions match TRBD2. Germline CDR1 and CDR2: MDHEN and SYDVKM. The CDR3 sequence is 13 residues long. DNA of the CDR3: TGTGGTCACACTAGCGGGAGCTACAATGAGCAGTTCTTC. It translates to CGHTSGSYNEQFF. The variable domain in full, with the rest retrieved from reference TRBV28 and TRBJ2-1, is DVKVTQSSRYLVKRTGEKVFLECVQDMDHENMFWYRQDPGLGLRLIYFSYDVKMKEKGDIPEGYSVSREKKERFSLILESASTNQTSMYLCGHTSGSYNEQFFGPGTRLTVL.

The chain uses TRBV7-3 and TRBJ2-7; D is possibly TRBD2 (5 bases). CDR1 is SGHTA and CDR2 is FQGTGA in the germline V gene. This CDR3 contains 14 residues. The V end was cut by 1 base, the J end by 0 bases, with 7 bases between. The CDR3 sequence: CASSLSGSSYEQYF. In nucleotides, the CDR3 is TGTGCCAGCAGCTTAAGTGGGAGCTCCTACGAGCAGTACTTC.

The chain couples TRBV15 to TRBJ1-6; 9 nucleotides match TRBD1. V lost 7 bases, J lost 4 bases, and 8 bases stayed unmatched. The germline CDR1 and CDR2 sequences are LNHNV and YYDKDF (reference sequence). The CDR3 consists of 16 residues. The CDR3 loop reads CATTPDRGIYNSPLHF. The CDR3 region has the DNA TGTGCCACCACTCCAGACAGGGGGATATATAATTCACCCCTCCACTTT. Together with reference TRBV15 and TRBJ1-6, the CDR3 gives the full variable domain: DAMVIQNPRYQVTQFGKPVTLSCSQTLNHNVMYWYQQKSSQAPKLLFHYYDKDFNNEADTPDNFQSRRPNTSFCFLDIRSPGLGDTAMYLCATTPDRGIYNSPLHFGNGTRLTVT.

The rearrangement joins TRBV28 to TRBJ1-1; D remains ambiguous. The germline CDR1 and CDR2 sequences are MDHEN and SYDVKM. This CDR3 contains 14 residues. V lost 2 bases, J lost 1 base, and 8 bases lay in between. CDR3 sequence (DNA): TGTGCCAGCAGTTTAGGCAGGTCGAACACTGAAGCTTTCTTT. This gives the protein CASSLGRSNTEAFF. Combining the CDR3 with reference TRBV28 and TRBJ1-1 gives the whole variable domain DVKVTQSSRYLVKRTGEKVFLECVQDMDHENMFWYRQDPGLGLRLIYFSYDVKMKEKGDIPEGYSVSREKKERFSLILESASTNQTSMYLCASSLGRSNTEAFFGQGTRLTVV.

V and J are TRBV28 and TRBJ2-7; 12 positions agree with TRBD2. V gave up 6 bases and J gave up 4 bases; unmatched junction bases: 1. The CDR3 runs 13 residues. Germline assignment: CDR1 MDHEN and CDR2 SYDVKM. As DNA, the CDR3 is TGTGCCAGCAGGACTAGCGGGAGTTACGAGCAGTACTTC. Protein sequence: CASRTSGSYEQYF.

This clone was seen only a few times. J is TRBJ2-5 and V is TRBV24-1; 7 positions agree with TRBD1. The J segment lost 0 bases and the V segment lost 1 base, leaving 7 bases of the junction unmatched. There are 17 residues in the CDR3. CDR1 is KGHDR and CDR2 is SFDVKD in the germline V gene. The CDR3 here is CATSDFSRQGYQETQYF. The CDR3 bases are TGTGCCACCAGTGATTTCTCCCGACAGGGATACCAAGAGACCCAGTACTTC.

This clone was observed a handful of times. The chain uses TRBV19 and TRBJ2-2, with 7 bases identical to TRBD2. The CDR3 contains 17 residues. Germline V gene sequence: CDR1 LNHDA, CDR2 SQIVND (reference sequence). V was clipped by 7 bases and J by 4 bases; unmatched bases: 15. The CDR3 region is CASNRGRDASGTGELFF. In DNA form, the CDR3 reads TGTGCCAGTAACCGGGGGAGGGACGCTTCGGGCACCGGGGAGCTGTTTTTT.

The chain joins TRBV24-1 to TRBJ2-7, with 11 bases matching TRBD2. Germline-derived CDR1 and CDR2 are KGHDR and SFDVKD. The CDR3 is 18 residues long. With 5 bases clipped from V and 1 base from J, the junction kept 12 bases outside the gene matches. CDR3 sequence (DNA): TGTGCCACCAGTGTGAGCGCTAGCGGGGGGCGCCTTTCCTACGAGCAGTACTTC. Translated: CATSVSASGGRLSYEQYF.

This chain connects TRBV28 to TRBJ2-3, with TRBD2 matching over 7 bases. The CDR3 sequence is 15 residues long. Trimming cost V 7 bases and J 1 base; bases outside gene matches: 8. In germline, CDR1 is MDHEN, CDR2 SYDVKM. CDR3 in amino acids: CASTDQAGRTDTQYF. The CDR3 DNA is TGTGCCAGCACTGATCAAGCGGGACGCACAGATACGCAGTATTTT.